This T cell receptor (beta chain) was sequenced for a study of T cells in pancreatic ductal adenocarcinoma. Study-wide findings and caveats: Tumor-versus-blood clonality comparisons may be biased toward lower tumor diversity. Mean clonality was roughly 0.1 in tumors and roughly 0.066 in blood, not significantly different.

Worth noting for this clone: The antigen remains unidentified.

CDR3 size: 14 residues. Trimming left V 4 bases short and J 0 bases short, with 10 bases between. Germline V gene sequence: CDR1 SGHRS, CDR2 YFSETQ. Sequencing used immunoSEQ multiplex PCR; TCRdb keeps in-frame clones, though not all of them. The sample has about 100,000 clones, 90% to 95% seen once. Selected pancreatic ductal adenocarcinoma patients had undergone surgery without neoadjuvant therapy. The origin of this receptor is a human donor with pancreatic ductal adenocarcinoma. The sequenced sample was PBMCs. The chain combines TRBV5-1 with TRBJ1-1; no firm D call. The CDR3 nucleotides read TGCGCCAGCAGCCTCGGGTCGATGAACACTGAAGCTTTCTTT. Its protein is CASSLGSMNTEAFF.